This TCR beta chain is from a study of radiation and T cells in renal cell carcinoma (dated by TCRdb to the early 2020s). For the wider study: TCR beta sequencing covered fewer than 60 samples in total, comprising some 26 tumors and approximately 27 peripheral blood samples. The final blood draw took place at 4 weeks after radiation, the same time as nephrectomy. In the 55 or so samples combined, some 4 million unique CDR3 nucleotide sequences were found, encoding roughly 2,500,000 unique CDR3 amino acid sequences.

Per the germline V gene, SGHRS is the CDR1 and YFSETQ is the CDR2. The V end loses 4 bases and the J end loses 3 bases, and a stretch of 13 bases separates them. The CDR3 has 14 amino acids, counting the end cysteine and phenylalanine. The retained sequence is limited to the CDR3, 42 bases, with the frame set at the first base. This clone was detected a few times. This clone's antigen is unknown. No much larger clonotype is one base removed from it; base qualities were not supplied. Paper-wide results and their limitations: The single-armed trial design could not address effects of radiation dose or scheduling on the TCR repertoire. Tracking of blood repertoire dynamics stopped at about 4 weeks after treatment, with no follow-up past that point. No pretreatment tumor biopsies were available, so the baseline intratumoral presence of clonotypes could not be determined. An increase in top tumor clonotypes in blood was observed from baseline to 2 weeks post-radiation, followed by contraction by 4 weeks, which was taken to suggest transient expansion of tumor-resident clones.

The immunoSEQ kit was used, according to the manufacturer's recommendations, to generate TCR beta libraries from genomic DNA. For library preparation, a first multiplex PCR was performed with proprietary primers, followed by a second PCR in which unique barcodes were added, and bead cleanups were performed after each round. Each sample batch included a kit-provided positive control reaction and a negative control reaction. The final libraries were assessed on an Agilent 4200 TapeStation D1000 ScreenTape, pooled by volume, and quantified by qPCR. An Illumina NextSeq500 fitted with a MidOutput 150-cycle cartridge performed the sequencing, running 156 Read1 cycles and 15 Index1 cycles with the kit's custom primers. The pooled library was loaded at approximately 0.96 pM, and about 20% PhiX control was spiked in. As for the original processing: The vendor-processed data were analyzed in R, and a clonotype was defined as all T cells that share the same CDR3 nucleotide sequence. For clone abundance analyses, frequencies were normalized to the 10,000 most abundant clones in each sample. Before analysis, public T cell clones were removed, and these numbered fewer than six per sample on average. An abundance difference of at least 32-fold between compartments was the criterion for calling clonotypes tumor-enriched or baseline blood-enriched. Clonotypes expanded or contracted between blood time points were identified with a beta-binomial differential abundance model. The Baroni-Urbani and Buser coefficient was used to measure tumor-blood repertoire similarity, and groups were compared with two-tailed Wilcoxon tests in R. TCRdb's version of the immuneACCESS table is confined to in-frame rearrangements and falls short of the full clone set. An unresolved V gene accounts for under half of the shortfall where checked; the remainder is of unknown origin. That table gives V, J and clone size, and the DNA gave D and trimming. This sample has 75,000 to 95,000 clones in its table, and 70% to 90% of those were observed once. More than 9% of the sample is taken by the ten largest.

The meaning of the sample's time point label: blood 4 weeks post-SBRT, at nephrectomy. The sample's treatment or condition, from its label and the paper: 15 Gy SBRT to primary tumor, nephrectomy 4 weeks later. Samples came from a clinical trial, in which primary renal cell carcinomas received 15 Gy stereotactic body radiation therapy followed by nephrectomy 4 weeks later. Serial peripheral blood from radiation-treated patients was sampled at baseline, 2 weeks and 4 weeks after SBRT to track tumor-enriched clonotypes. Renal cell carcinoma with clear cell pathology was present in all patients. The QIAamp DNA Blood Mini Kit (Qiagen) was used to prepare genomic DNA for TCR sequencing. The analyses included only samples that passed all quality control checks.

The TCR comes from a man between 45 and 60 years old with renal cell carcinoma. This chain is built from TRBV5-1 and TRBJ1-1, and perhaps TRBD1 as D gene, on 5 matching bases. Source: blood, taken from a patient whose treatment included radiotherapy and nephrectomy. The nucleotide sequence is TGCGCCAGCAGCATAACCGGGACCCACACTGAAGCTTTCTTT. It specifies CASSITGTHTEAFF.